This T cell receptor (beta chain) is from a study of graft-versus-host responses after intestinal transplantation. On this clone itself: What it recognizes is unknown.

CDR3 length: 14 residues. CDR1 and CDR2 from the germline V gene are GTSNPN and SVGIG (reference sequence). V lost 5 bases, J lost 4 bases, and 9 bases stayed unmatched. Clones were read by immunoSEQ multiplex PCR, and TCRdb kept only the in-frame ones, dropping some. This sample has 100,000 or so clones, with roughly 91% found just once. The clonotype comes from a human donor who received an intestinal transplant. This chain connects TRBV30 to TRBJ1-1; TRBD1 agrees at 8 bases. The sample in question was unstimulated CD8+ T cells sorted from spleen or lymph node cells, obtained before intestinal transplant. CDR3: CAWDGTGSGTEAFF. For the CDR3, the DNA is TGTGCCTGGGATGGGACAGGCTCTGGCACTGAAGCTTTCTTT. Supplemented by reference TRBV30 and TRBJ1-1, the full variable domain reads SQTIHQWPATLVQPVGSPLSLECTVEGTSNPNLYWYRQAAGRGLQLLFYSVGIGQISSEVPQNLSASRPQDRQFILSSKKLLLSDSGFYLCAWDGTGSGTEAFFGQGTRLTVV.